This T cell receptor beta chain was captured in a study of T cell changes during pregnancy in multiple sclerosis. The table came from immunoSEQ multiplex PCR; TCRdb's copy has only in-frame clones and leaves some out. The sample includes 70,000 or so clones, approximately 90% of them seen just once. CDR3 length: 14 residues. V was cut by 6 bases and J by 6 bases, with 15 bases left in between. Germline lookup yields CDR1 SGHTA and CDR2 FQGTGA. In this sample, this clone turned up once. This clonotype was sampled from a female donor with multiple sclerosis, enrolled in a pregnancy study. This chain connects TRBV7-3 to TRBJ2-1; a possible D gene is TRBD1 (5 bases). Here the sequenced sample was CD4+ T cells from peripheral blood mononuclear cells, taken before pregnancy. The CDR3 bases are TGTGCCAGCAGTTCAATAGGGGTCCGCAATGAGCAGTTCTTC. Translated: CASSSIGVRNEQFF. Full variable domain (remainder filled in from reference TRBV7-3 and TRBJ2-1): GAGVSQTPSNKVTEKGKYVELRCDPISGHTALYWYRQSLGQGPEFLIYFQGTGAADDSGLPNDRFFAVRPEGSVSTLKIQRTERGDSAVYLCASSSIGVRNEQFFGPGTRLTVL.